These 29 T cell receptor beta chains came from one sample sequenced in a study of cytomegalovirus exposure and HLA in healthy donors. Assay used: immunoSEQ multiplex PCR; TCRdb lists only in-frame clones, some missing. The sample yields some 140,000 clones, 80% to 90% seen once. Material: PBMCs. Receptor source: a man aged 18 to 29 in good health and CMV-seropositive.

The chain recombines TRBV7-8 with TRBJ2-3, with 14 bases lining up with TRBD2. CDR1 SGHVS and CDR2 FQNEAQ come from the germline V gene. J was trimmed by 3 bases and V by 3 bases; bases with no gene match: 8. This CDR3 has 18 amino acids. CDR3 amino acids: CASSFPGLAGVGTDTQYF. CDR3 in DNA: TGTGCCAGCAGCTTCCCGGGACTAGCGGGAGTTGGGACAGATACGCAGTATTTT.

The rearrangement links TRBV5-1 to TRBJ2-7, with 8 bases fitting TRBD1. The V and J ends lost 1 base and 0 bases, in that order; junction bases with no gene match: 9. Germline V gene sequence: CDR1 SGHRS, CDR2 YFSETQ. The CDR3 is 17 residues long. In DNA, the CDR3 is TGCGCCAGCAGCTTGCGATCCGGGACAGGAACCTCCTACGAGCAGTACTTC. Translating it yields CASSLRSGTGTSYEQYF.

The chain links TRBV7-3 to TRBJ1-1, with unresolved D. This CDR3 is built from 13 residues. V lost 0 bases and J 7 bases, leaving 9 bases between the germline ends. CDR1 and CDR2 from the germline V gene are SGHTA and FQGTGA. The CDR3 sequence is CASSLTGVGEAFF. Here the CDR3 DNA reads TGTGCCAGCAGCTTAACCGGGGTGGGTGAAGCTTTCTTT.

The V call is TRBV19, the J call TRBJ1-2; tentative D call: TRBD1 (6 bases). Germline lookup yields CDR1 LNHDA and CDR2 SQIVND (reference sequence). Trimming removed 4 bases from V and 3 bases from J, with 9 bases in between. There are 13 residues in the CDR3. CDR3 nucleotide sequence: TGTGCCAGTAGTACAGGGGTAGACTATGGCTACACCTTC. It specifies CASSTGVDYGYTF. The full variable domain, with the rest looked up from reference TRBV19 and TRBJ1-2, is DGGITQSPKYLFRKEGQNVTLSCEQNLNHDAMYWYRQDPGQGLRLIYYSQIVNDFQKGDIAEGYSVSREKKESFPLTVTSAQKNPTAFYLCASSTGVDYGYTFGSGTRLTVV.

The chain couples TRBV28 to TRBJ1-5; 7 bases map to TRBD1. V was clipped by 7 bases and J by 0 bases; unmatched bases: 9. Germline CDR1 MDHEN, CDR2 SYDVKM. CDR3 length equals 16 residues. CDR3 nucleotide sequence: TGTGCCAGCATCCGCGGGGACAGTAATAGCAATCAGCCCCAGCATTTT. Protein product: CASIRGDSNSNQPQHF.

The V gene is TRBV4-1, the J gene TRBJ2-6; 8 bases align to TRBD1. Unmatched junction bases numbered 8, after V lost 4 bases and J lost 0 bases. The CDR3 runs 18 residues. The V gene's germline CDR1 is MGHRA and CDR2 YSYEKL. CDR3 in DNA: TGCGCCAGCAGCCGGCTGACAGGGGATCTCTCTGGGGCCAACGTCCTGACTTTC. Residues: CASSRLTGDLSGANVLTF.

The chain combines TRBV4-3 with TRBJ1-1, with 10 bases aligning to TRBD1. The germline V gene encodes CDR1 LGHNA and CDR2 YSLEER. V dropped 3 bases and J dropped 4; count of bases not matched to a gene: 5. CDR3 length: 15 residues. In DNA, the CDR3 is TGCGCCAGCAGCCACGGGGACAGGGGTAGCACTGAAGCTTTCTTT. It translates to CASSHGDRGSTEAFF.

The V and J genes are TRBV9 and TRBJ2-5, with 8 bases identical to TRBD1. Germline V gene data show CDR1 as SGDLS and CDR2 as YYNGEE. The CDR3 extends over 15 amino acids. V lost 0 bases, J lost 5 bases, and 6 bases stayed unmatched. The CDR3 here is CASSVGPGGRETQYF. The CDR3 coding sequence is TGTGCCAGCAGCGTAGGCCCAGGGGGCAGGGAGACCCAGTACTTC.

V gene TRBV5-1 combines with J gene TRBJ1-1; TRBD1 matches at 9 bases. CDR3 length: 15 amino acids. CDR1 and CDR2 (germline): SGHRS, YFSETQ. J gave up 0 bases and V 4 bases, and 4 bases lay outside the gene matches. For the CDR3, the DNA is TGCGCCAGCAGCCCGGGGGACAGGGTGAACACTGAAGCTTTCTTT. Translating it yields CASSPGDRVNTEAFF.

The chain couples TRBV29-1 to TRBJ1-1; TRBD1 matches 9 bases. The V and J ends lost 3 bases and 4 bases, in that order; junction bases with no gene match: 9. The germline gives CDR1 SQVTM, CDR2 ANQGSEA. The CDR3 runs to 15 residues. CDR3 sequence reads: CSVEGDREASTEAFF. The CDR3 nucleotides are TGCAGCGTTGAGGGGGACAGGGAGGCCTCCACTGAAGCTTTCTTT.

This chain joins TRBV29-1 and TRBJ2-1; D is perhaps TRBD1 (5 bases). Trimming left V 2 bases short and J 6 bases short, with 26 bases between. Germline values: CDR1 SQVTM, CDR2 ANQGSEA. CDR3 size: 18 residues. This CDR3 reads CSVEMRQGSRRPVNEQFF. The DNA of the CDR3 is TGCAGCGTTGAAATGCGTCAGGGCTCTAGACGACCAGTCAATGAGCAGTTCTTC.

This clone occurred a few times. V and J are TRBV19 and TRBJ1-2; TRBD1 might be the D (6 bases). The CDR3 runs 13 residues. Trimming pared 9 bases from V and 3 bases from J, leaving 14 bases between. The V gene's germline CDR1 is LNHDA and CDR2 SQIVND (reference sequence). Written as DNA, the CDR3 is TGTGCCAGCGTCCACAGGGATCACTATGGCTACACCTTC. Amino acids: CASVHRDHYGYTF.

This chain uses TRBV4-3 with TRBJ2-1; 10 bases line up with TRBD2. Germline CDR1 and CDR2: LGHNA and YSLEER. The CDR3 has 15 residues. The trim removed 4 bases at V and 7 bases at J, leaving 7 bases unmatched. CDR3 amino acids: CASSLMSAGGNEQFF. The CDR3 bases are TGCGCCAGCAGCCTTATGTCAGCGGGGGGGAATGAGCAGTTCTTC.

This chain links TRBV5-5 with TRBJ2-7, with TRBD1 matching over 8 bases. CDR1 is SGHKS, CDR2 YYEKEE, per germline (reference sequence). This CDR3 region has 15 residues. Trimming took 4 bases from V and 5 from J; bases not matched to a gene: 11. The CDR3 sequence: CASSPQLTGDHEQYF. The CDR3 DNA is TGTGCCAGCAGCCCTCAACTGACAGGGGACCACGAGCAGTACTTC.

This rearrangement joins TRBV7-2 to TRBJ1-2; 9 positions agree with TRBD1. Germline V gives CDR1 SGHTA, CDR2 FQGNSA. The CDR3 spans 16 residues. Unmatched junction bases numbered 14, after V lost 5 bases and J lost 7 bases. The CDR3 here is CASSPNPTGGAGGYTF. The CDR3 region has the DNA TGTGCCAGCAGCCCGAATCCTACAGGGGGCGCGGGTGGCTACACCTTC.

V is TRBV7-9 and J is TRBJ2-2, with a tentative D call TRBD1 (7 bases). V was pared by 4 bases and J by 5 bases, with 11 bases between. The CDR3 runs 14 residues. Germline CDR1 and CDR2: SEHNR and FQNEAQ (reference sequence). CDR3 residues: CASSSSGGTGELFF. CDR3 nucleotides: TGTGCCAGCAGCTCGTCAGGGGGGACCGGGGAGCTGTTTTTT. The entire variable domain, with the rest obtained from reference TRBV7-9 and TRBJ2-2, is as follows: DTGVSQNPRHKITKRGQNVTFRCDPISEHNRLYWYRQTLGQGPEFLTYFQNEAQLEKSRLLSDRFSAERPKGSFSTLEIQRTEQGDSAMYLCASSSSGGTGELFFGEGSRLTVL.

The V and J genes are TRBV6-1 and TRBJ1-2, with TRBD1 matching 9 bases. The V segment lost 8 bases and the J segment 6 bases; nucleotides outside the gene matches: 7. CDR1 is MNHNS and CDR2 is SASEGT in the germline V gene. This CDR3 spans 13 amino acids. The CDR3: CASRNRGRDGYTF. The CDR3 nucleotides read TGTGCCAGCCGGAACAGGGGGCGGGATGGCTACACCTTC.

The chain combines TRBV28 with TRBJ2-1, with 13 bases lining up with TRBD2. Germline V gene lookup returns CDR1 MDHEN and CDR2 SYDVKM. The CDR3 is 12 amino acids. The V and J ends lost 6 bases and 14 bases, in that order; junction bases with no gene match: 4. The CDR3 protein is CASSSLAGGEFF. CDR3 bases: TGTGCCAGCAGCTCACTAGCGGGAGGGGAGTTCTTC. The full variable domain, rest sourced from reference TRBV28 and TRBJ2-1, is DVKVTQSSRYLVKRTGEKVFLECVQDMDHENMFWYRQDPGLGLRLIYFSYDVKMKEKGDIPEGYSVSREKKERFSLILESASTNQTSMYLCASSSLAGGEFFGPGTRLTVL.

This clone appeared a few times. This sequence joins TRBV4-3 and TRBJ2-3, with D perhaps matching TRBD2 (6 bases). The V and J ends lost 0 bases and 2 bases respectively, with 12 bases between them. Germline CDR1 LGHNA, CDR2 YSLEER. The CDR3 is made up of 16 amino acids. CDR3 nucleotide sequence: TGCGCCAGCAGCCAAGATATAAGGACTATCACAGATACGCAGTATTTT. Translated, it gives CASSQDIRTITDTQYF.

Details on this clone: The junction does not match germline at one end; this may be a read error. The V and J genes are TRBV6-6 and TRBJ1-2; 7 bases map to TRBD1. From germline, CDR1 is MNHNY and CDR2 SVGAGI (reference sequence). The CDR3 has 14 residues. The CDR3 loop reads CVSSYVPGGYGYTF. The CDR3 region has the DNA TGTGTCAGCAGTTACGTTCCAGGGGGCTATGGCTACACCTTC.

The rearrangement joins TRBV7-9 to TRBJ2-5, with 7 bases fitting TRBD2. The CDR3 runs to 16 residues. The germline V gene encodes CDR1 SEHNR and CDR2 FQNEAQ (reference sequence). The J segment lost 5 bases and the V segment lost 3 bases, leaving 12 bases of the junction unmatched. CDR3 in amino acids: CASSFLYGGNGETQYF. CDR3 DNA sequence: TGTGCCAGCAGCTTCCTCTACGGGGGGAACGGCGAGACCCAGTACTTC. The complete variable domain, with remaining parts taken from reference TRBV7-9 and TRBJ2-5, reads DTGVSQNPRHKITKRGQNVTFRCDPISEHNRLYWYRQTLGQGPEFLTYFQNEAQLEKSRLLSDRFSAERPKGSFSTLEIQRTEQGDSAMYLCASSFLYGGNGETQYFGPGTRLLVL.

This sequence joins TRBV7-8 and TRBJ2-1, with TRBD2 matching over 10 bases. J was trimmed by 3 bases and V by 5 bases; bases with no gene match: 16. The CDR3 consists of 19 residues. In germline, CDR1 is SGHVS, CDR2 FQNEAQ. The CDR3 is CASSARQYGLADFYNEQFF. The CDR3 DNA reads TGTGCCAGCAGCGCCCGGCAATACGGACTAGCGGATTTCTACAATGAGCAGTTCTTC.

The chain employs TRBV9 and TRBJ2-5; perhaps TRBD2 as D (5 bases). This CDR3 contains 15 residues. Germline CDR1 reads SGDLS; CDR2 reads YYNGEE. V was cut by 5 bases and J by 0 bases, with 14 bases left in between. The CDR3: CASSRSGGYQETQYF. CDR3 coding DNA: TGTGCCAGCAGTCGGAGCGGTGGATACCAAGAGACCCAGTACTTC.

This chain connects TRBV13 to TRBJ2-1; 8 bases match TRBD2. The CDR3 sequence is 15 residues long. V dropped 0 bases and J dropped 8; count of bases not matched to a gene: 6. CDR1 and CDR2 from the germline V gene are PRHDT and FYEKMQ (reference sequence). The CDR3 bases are TGTGCCAGCAGCTTAGGTGGCGGGGGGAACGATGAGCAGTTCTTC. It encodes CASSLGGGGNDEQFF.

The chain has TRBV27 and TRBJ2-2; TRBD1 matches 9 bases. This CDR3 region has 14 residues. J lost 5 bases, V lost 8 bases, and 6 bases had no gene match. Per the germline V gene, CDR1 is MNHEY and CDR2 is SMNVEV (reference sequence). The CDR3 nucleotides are TGTGCCAGCTCCGACAGGGGGGGAACCGGGGAGCTGTTTTTT. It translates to CASSDRGGTGELFF.

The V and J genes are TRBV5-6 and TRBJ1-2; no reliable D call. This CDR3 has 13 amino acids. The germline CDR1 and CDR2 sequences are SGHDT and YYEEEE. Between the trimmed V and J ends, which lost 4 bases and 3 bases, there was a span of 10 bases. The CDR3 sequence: CASSDQADYGYTF. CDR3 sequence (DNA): TGTGCCAGCAGCGACCAGGCAGACTATGGCTACACCTTC. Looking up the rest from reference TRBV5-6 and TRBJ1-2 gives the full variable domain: DAGVTQSPTHLIKTRGQQVTLRCSPKSGHDTVSWYQQALGQGPQFIFQYYEEEERQRGNFPDRFSGHQFPNYSSELNVNALLLGDSALYLCASSDQADYGYTFGSGTRLTVV.

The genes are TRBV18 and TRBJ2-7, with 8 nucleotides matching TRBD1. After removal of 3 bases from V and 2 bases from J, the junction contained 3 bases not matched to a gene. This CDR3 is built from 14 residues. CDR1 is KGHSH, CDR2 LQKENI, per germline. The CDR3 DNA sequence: TGTGCCAGCTCACCGAGACAGGGGACCTACGAGCAGTACTTC. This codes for CASSPRQGTYEQYF. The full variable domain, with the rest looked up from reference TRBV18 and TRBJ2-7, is NAGVMQNPRHLVRRRGQEARLRCSPMKGHSHVYWYRQLPEEGLKFMVYLQKENIIDESGMPKERFSAEFPKEGPSILRIQQVVRGDSAAYFCASSPRQGTYEQYFGPGTRLTVT.

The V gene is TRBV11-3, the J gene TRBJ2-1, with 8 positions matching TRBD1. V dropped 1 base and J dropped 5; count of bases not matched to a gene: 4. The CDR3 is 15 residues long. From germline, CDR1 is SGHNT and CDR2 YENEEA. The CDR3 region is CASSLGQGANNEQFF. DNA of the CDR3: TGTGCCAGCAGCTTAGGCCAGGGGGCGAACAATGAGCAGTTCTTC.

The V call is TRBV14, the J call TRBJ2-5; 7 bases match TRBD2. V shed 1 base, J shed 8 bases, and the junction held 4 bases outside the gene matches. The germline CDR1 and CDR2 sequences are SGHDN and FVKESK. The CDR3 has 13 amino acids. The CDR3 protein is CASSQVVAGTQYF. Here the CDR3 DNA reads TGTGCCAGCAGCCAAGTGGTAGCGGGTACCCAGTACTTC.